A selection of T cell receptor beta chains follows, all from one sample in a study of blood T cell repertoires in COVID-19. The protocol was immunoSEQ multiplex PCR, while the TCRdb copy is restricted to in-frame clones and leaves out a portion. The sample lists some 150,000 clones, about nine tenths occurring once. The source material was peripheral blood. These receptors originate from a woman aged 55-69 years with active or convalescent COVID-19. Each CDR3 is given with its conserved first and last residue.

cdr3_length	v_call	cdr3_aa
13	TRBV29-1	CSAGTGRNYGYTF
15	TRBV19	CASRGRRGSNYEQYF
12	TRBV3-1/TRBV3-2	CASSQVGGQAFF
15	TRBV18	CASSPGQPTNEKLFF
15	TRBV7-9	CASSSGQGGNQPQHF
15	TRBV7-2	CASSSTGVKGNGYTF
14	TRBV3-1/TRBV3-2	CASSQGGITGELFF
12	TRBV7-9	CASSTNKETQYF
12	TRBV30	CAWRRFGSPLHF
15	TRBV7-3	CASSTQAGGTDTQYF
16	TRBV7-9	CASSLGGRGMGNEQFF